This paragraph covers one TCR beta chain sequence. Only Caucasian adults living in Nashville, Tennessee served as donors. CD4+ cells yielded CD45RA+ naive and CD45RA-negative memory subsets. Sequencing used immunoSEQ multiplex PCR; TCRdb keeps in-frame clones, though not all of them. Of approximately 1,000,000 clones listed, 70% to 80% are singletons. This specimen belongs to a study of shared clonotypes between healthy human individuals. About the study: Every donor yielded three CD4 naive, three CD4 memory, two CD8 naive and one CD8 memory plate.

Trimming shortened V by 5 bases and J by 10 bases, and 17 bases separated the two germline ends. CDR3 length equals 13 residues. Germline V gene lookup returns CDR1 SGHVS and CDR2 FQNEAQ. The TCR originated in a man aged 18 to 30 in good health. Some clones in this sample may be carry-over from other donors' samples. The sample comprised memory CD4+ T cells from PBMCs. Subset of the sample: CD45RA-negative fraction. The chain combines TRBV7-8 with TRBJ1-1; D is perhaps TRBD1 (6 bases). The CDR3 loop reads CASSPQQGVGAFF. The CDR3 DNA sequence: TGTGCCAGCAGCCCACAACAGGGAGTGGGAGCTTTCTTT. The variable domain in full, with the rest retrieved from reference TRBV7-8 and TRBJ1-1, is GAGVSQSPRYKVAKRGQDVALRCDPISGHVSLFWYQQALGQGPEFLTYFQNEAQLDKSGLPSDRFFAERPEGSVSTLKIQRTQQEDSAVYLCASSPQQGVGAFFGQGTRLTVV.